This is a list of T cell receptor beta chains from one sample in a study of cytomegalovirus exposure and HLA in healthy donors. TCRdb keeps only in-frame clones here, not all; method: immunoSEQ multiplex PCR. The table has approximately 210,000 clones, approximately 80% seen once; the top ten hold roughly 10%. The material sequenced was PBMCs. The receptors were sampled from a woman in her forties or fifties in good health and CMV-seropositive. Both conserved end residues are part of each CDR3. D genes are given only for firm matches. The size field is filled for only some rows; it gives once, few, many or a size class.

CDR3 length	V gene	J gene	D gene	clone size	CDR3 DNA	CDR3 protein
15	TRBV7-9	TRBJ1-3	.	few	TGTGCCAGCAGATCCGACAGGAGCTCTGGAAACACCATATATTTT	CASRSDRSSGNTIYF
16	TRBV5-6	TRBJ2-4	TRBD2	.	TGTGCCAGCAGCTTTCTCTCGGGGGGGGCCAAAAACATTCAGTACTTC	CASSFLSGGAKNIQYF
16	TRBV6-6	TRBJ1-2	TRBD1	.	TGTGCCAGCAGTTTAGGGACAGACCCGAGGGGCTATGGCTACACCTTC	CASSLGTDPRGYGYTF
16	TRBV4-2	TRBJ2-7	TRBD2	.	TGTGCCAGCAGCCAAGATCCCCCCGGGGGGGCCTACGAGCAGTACTTC	CASSQDPPGGAYEQYF
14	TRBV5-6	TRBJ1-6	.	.	TGTGCCAGCAGCTTGACTGTACATAATTCACCCCTCCACTTT	CASSLTVHNSPLHF
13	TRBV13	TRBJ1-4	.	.	TGTGCCAGCAGCCAAAAAGACACTGAAAAACTGTTTTTT	CASSQKDTEKLFF
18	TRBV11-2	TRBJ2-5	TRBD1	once	TGTGCCAGCAGCTTACTAAATCTACTCCGGGACAGGGGTGAGACCCAGTACTTC	CASSLLNLLRDRGETQYF
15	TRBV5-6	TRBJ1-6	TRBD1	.	TGTGCCAGCAGCTTCCCGTCCAGGGGGAGTTCACCCCTCCACTTT	CASSFPSRGSSPLHF
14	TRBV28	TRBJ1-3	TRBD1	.	TGTGCCAGCAGTAAGACAGGGGGTGGAAACACCATATATTTT	CASSKTGGGNTIYF
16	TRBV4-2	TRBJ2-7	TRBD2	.	TGTGCCAGCAGCCAAGATCCAGCGGGGGGGCCTAGCGAGCAGTACTTC	CASSQDPAGGPSEQYF
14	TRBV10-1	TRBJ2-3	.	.	TGCGCCAGCAGTGACGGGGGTAGGACAGATACGCAGTATTTT	CASSDGGRTDTQYF
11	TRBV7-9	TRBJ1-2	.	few	TGTGCCAGCGACACCCCCTATGGCTACACCTTC	CASDTPYGYTF
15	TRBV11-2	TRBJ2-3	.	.	TGTGCCAGCAGCTTTCTAGCTCATGACACAGATACGCAGTATTTT	CASSFLAHDTDTQYF
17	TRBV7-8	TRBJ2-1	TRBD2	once	TGTGCCAGCAGCTTCAAGACTAGCGGGGGGGCATCCAATGAGCAGTTCTTC	CASSFKTSGGASNEQFF
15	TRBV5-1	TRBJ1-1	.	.	TGCGCCAGCAGCTTGGGGACAGTAGCTAACACTGAAGCTTTCTTT	CASSLGTVANTEAFF
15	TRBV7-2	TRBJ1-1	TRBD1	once	TGTGCCAGCAGCTTAAAGGGACAGCAAACCGCTGAAGCTTTCTTT	CASSLKGQQTAEAFF
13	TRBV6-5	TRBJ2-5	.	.	TGTGCCAGCACTTTTTCAGGGTTGGAGACCCAGTACTTC	CASTFSGLETQYF
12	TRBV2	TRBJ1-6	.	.	TGTGCCAGCAGTGACGGGGATTCACCCCTCCACTTT	CASSDGDSPLHF
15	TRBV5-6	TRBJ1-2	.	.	TGTGCCAGCAGCTTGCGGGGGGCCGGGGTCTATGGCTACACCTTC	CASSLRGAGVYGYTF
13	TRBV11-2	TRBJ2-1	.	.	TGTGCCAGCAGCTTAGACAGGGTCAATGAGCAGTTCTTC	CASSLDRVNEQFF
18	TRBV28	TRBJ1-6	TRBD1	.	TGTGCCAGCAGTGATTTGACAGGGACCGCGGAGTATAATTCACCCCTCCACTTT	CASSDLTGTAEYNSPLHF
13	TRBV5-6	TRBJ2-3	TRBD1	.	TGTGCCAGCAGTCGATACAGGGGCGATACGCAGTATTTT	CASSRYRGDTQYF
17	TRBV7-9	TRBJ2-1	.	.	TGTGCCAGCAGCTTAGGGGTCCGGGGCAGGGGGGTTTTTGAGCAGTTCTTC	CASSLGVRGRGVFEQFF
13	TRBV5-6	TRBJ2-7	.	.	TGTGCCAGCAGCTTCGGGGGTGACTACGAGCAGTACTTC	CASSFGGDYEQYF
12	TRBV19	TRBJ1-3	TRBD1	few	TGTGCCAGTAGAACAGGGGGGAACACCATATATTTT	CASRTGGNTIYF
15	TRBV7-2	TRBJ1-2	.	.	TGTGCCAGCAGCTCCCGAGGTATACCTAACTATGGCTACACCTTC	CASSSRGIPNYGYTF